This TCR beta chain appears in the sequencing data of a study of control samples from healthy donors and cancer patients. Germline values: CDR1 SGHNT, CDR2 YENEEA. Unmatched junction bases numbered 4, after V lost 2 bases and J lost 4 bases. This CDR3 contains 15 residues. TCRdb keeps only in-frame clones here, not all; method: immunoSEQ multiplex PCR. The sample has 100,000 to 150,000 clones, over 75% seen once. V and J are TRBV11-3 and TRBJ2-1; 8 bases match TRBD2. Sequenced input: blood. The TCR comes from a man aged 18-30 years in good health. The DNA of the CDR3 is TGTGCCAGCAGCTTACTTAGCGGGAAATACAATGAGCAGTTCTTC. Amino acids: CASSLLSGKYNEQFF.